This TCR beta chain stems from a study of shared clonotypes between healthy human individuals (dated by TCRdb to between 2020 and 2021). Regarding the research as a whole: A few men and a couple of women, aged 18 to 49 years, made up the cohort. For each donor, CD4 naive and CD4 memory were each given three plates, CD8 naive was given two plates, and CD8 memory was given one plate. To estimate repertoire size and how much clonotype sharing occurs between individuals, the study deeply sequenced the blood TCR repertoires of 5 or 6 healthy adults. Libraries were prepared and TCR repertoires were sequenced by different laboratories using diverse techniques, in order to increase sequencing depth and limit assay-specific biases. Between about 0.9 and 10 billion PBMCs per donor were obtained by leukapheresis.

Study-wide conclusions, independent of this receptor: Clonotypes shared by all four sorted-subset donors showed higher generation probabilities than non-shared clonotypes. Based on pairwise subsampling, the degree of clonotype sharing among donors was expected to be affected by sequencing depth. Larger estimated clonotype richness was generally found for naive subsets than for memory subsets. Sampling was restricted to blood, and TCR repertoires in tissues likely differ from the TCR repertoires found in blood. When a handful of donors were compared, the shared fraction of clonotypes was about 5% for naive CD4, roughly 3.3% for naive CD8, 2% to 2.5% for memory CD4, and 0.4% for memory CD8. Rarefaction of sorted-subset datasets indicated incomplete sequencing despite the large sequencing depth. Because the study included only a small number of donors, the genetic and exposure-history diversity represented was limited.

Using the deep immunoSEQ assay, multiplex PCR amplified TCR CDR3 regions from genomic DNA. Extracted genomic DNA from each cell subset was distributed evenly across all wells of several immunoSEQ 96-well plates, and each plate was treated as a replicate. Each replicate PCR for sorted subsets received around 0.2 ug genomic DNA, equal to tens of thousands of T cell genomes. Purified libraries were quantified with a Qubit 3.0 fluorometer, sized on a Bioanalyzer 2100, and re-quantified with the KAPA Library Quantification kit. Each immunoSEQ 96-well plate was sequenced on its own single-read 150-cycle Illumina NextSeq 550 flow cell. Per the original workflow: Because the immunoSEQ output held only junctional sequences and lacked quality scores, the filtering could not match the filtering applied to full-length reads. To assign V/J genes and CDR3, sequences were annotated against IMGT germline references using PyIR, a Python wrapper for IgBLAST v1.9. Reads were filtered out if the reads had weak V/J assignments (E-value above 1e-6), no CDR3, stop codons, out-of-frame junctions, or ambiguous translated residues. V3J clonotypes were defined by identical inferred V gene, J gene, and CDR3 amino acid sequence. Percentage overlap between repertoires was calculated by dividing the number of shared unique clonotypes by the size of the smaller repertoire. Repertoire richness was assessed with RTK rarefaction, the Chao1 estimator, and Recon v2.1 estimates of unobserved clonotypes. Generation probabilities for all TCRbeta clonotypes obtained by the gDNA method from a few donors were computed using OLGA. TCRdb stores this immuneACCESS table with in-frame sequences only. Part of the clones is absent; in the studies checked, under half of the shortfall reflects unresolved V genes, and no reason is known for the rest. That table furnishes V, J and clone size, whereas the DNA furnished D and trimming. This sample is represented by about 550,000 clones; roughly 95% of them were singletons. About 0.11% of the sample goes to the ten largest clones.

The cysteine opens and the phenylalanine closes a CDR3 of 16 amino acids. Only the CDR3 DNA is retained, 48 bases long and in frame from the first base. CDR1 and CDR2 are drawn from the germline V gene (reference sequence): MNHEY, SMNVEV. V loses 6 bases of germline sequence and J loses 5 bases, and the interval between the two ends is 20 bases. CD8 naive samples were obtained by positive selection for CCR7 among CD45RO-negative cells, yielding a CD45RA+CCR7+ population from which TemRA cells were excluded. The donors were healthy, HIV-negative adults with no recently reported acute infections or vaccinations. Every donor was a Caucasian adult residing in Nashville, Tennessee, USA. After blood collection by leukapheresis, PBMCs were isolated using Ficoll-Histopaque density gradient centrifugation and then cryopreserved in the vapor phase of liquid nitrogen. Analytical flow cytometry was used to check the purity and quantity of each magnetically sorted T cell population. From each sorted fraction, genomic DNA was isolated and quantified by UV absorbance on a Nanodrop 2000c.

A word on this clone: The antigen this receptor binds is unknown. Base qualities are missing; no much larger clone stands one base away.

The sequenced sample consisted of naive CD8+ T cells sorted from blood. The sample's cell subset or site label, decoded: CD45RA+CCR7+. The receptor's source is a woman aged 25 to 39 in good health. The rearranged segments are TRBV27 and TRBJ1-5, with TRBD1 as a weak D call on 5 bases. This receptor has the CDR3 CASSSSQGESHQPQHF. The sequence in DNA is TGTGCCAGCAGCTCCTCTCAGGGCGAATCTCATCAGCCCCAGCATTTT.